This T cell receptor beta chain originates from a study of blood T cell repertoires in COVID-19 (dated by TCRdb to 2018 to 2021). About the study as a whole: The collaborator samples originated in the United States, Italy and Spain and spanned the acute and convalescent phases of COVID-19. The prospective study material was composed of cDNA or gDNA derived from T cells, B-cell-depleted T cells, or PBMCs. The dataset comprised deeply sampled blood TCRbeta repertoires from subjects exposed to, actively infected with, or recovered from COVID-19. A freely available public database, intended as a resource for researchers studying the immune response to SARS-CoV-2, is where the repertoires were released. The samples were drawn from two sources: the first 160 participants of the ongoing ImmuneRACE study, and 1,000 to 1,500 subjects contributed by 6 global collaborators. Sample metadata almost always included a de-identified subject ID, COVID-19 status, age in years and sex. Where available, HLA class I and class II types were obtained from metadata supplied by the sample provider rather than from assay-based typing.

Overall study results and their limits: How much clinical and demographic metadata was included differed by source and by participant, and the metadata was provided uncurated.

At one collaborating source in Seattle, patients were enrolled during active infection and were followed longitudinally through the course of disease. Each collaborating institution followed its own protocols to collect whole blood in K2EDTA tubes. For TCRbeta analysis, collaborator samples were shipped as frozen whole blood, as isolated PBMCs, or as DNA extracted from either sample type. The immunoSEQ Assay, a bias-controlled multiplex PCR, was used to amplify TCRbeta CDR3 regions from genomic DNA. The original pipeline was this. The number of nucleated cells in each sample was estimated by amplification of reference gene primers within the assay. Sequence reads were collapsed and filtered to measure the absolute abundance of every unique TCRbeta CDR3 rearrangement. Productive Simpson clonality was computed per sample as the square root of Simpson's diversity index over productive rearrangements. TCRdb limited this immuneACCESS table to in-frame rearrangements with V and J called. A share of clones is missing; checked studies link under half to unresolved V genes, and the rest is unexplained. The DNA gave D and trimming, while V, J and clone size come from that table. This sample is represented by approximately 500,000 clones; roughly 91% of them were singletons. Around 8% of the sample comes from the top ten.

CDR1 LGHDT and CDR2 YNNKEL were looked up in the germline V gene (reference sequence). From its cysteine to its phenylalanine, the CDR3 spans 14 amino acids. Of all the DNA, just the CDR3 is kept, 42 bases in frame from base 1. Trimming leaves V shorter by 1 base and J shorter by 6 bases, with the junction holding 1 base beyond the gene matches. Turning to this clone: The specificity of this receptor is unknown. No base qualities exist here, and no much larger clone lies one base off it.

Recombination joined TRBV3-1 (or the pseudogene TRBV3-2) with TRBJ2-1; 9 bases in the middle match TRBD2. Sequenced sample: peripheral blood. The sequence was obtained from a woman in her forties or fifties with COVID-19, enrolled during active disease. The CDR3 here reads CASSQGRGGNEQFF. The DNA sequence follows: TGTGCCAGCAGCCAAGGGCGGGGGGGCAATGAGCAGTTCTTC.